The clone carrying this TCR beta chain is a singleton in its sample. The record originates from a study of blood T cell repertoires in COVID-19. Study information: Acute and convalescent COVID-19 specimens originated in the United States, Italy and Spain.

Losses at the gene ends were 4 bases for V and 3 bases for J; bases not matched to a gene: 8. Germline values: CDR1 SGHKS, CDR2 YYEKEE (reference sequence). The CDR3 loop spans 15 amino acids. Profiled with immunoSEQ multiplex PCR; TCRdb holds only in-frame clones, not every one. The table has approximately 110,000 clones, approximately 89% seen once; the top ten hold 4.5%. The V and J genes are TRBV5-5 and TRBJ1-1, with TRBD1 identical over 8 bases. This receptor was identified in a man aged 40-50 years with acute or convalescent COVID-19. Sequenced input: peripheral blood. CDR3 DNA sequence: TGTGCCAGCAGCATCCAGACAGGGGCCGACACTGAAGCTTTCTTT. It encodes CASSIQTGADTEAFF.